At least ten counts were recorded for the clone carrying this TCR beta chain. The data belong to a study of blood T cell repertoires in COVID-19. The CDR3 covers 15 residues. The V end was cut by 5 bases, the J end by 5 bases, with 18 bases between. Looked up from germline, CDR1 is SSHAT and CDR2 is FNYEAQ (reference sequence). The table came from immunoSEQ multiplex PCR; TCRdb's copy has only in-frame clones and leaves some out. The sample contains some 250,000 clones, about 73% of which appear only once. The TCR was taken from a woman older than 75 with acute or convalescent COVID-19. The chain employs TRBV7-7 and TRBJ2-5; D perhaps matches TRBD2 (5 bases). Input material: peripheral blood. CDR3 bases: TGTGCCAGCAGCATTAAGGGTCCTGGCGGGGAGACCCAGTACTTC. Translated: CASSIKGPGGETQYF.